The rows below give T cell receptor beta chains drawn from one sample of a study of blood T cell repertoires in COVID-19. Assay: immunoSEQ multiplex PCR; the TCRdb copy retains only in-frame clones and omits some. Of 250,000 to 300,000 clones listed, approximately 91% are singletons. The sample was peripheral blood. These receptors originate from a woman aged 25 to 45 with COVID-19, enrolled during active disease. Each CDR3 is given with its conserved first and last residue. Fields, in order: J gene, D gene, V gene, clone size, CDR3 protein, CDR3 DNA. The D gene is left open where the match is weak. Size values are once, few and many counts, or a class for expanded clones, and some rows have none.

TRBJ1-5,TRBD1,TRBV12-3/TRBV12-4,-,CASTSDRGRPQHF,TGTGCCAGCACTTCGGACAGGGGTCGGCCCCAGCATTTT
TRBJ1-5,TRBD1,TRBV18,few,CASSPSGGFNNQPQHF,TGTGCCAGCTCACCATCAGGGGGCTTTAACAATCAGCCCCAGCATTTT
TRBJ2-2,-,TRBV20-1,-,CSARSYGELFF,TGCAGTGCTAGATCTTACGGGGAGCTGTTTTTT
TRBJ2-7,-,TRBV5-1,few,CASSPGDRVFNEQYF,TGCGCCAGCAGCCCGGGAGACAGGGTTTTCAACGAGCAGTACTTC
TRBJ1-2,-,TRBV6-1,-,CASSELGVRGYTF,TGTGCCAGCAGTGAACTGGGTGTGCGGGGCTACACCTTC
TRBJ2-7,TRBD2,TRBV2,-,CASSVGASGNRYF,TGTGCCAGCAGTGTTGGGGCTAGCGGTAACCGGTACTTC
TRBJ2-3,TRBD2,TRBV11-2,-,CASSLSGGPGDTQYF,TGTGCCAGCAGCTTATCGGGAGGGCCAGGAGATACGCAGTATTTT
TRBJ2-5,-,TRBV2,-,CASSERGFQETQYF,TGTGCCAGCAGTGAACGGGGTTTCCAAGAGACCCAGTACTTC
TRBJ2-3,TRBD2,TRBV15,once,CATSSPGTSGRGDTQYF,TGTGCCACCAGCAGCCCCGGGACTAGCGGGAGAGGGGATACGCAGTATTTT
TRBJ1-3,-,TRBV5-1,-,CASSSEVQAGAIYF,TGCGCCAGCAGCTCCGAGGTTCAGGCGGGGGCCATATATTTT
TRBJ2-7,TRBD1,TRBV6-5,-,CASSYSTGPVQYF,TGTGCCAGCAGTTACTCGACAGGGCCCGTTCAGTACTTC
TRBJ1-1,-,TRBV5-6,-,CASSRWTAQVGSEAFF,TGTGCCAGCAGCAGATGGACAGCTCAAGTAGGTAGCGAAGCTTTCTTT
TRBJ2-1,TRBD2,TRBV29-1,-,CSTSGTSGSNEQFF,TGCAGCACCTCCGGGACTAGCGGGAGCAATGAGCAGTTCTTC
TRBJ1-6,TRBD1,TRBV2,-,CASSPEDRVNNSPLHF,TGTGCCAGCAGCCCAGAGGACAGGGTGAATAATTCACCCCTCCACTTT
TRBJ2-3,-,TRBV5-1,-,CASSGPTDTQYF,TGCGCCAGCAGCGGGCCCACAGATACGCAGTATTTT
TRBJ2-7,-,TRBV12-5,-,CASGSWEVSYEQYF,TGTGCTAGTGGTTCATGGGAGGTATCCTACGAGCAGTACTTC
TRBJ2-7,-,TRBV29-1,-,CSVEDRALRPYEQYF,TGCAGCGTTGAAGATCGTGCACTACGGCCCTACGAGCAGTACTTC
TRBJ1-1,-,TRBV19,-,CASSQNPGEAFF,TGTGCCAGTAGCCAAAACCCAGGGGAAGCTTTCTTT
TRBJ2-1,-,TRBV24-1,-,CATSAGIAHNEQFF,TGTGCCACCAGTGCGGGTATAGCCCACAATGAGCAGTTCTTC
TRBJ1-2,-,TRBV2,once,CASSQLRGYTF,TGTGCCAGCAGTCAACTGCGGGGCTACACCTTC
TRBJ2-7,-,TRBV19,-,CASSIFESPGEQYF,TGTGCCAGTAGTATTTTCGAGTCACCGGGAGAGCAGTACTTC
TRBJ2-3,-,TRBV11-2,-,CASSLNGLTDTQYF,TGTGCCAGCAGCTTGAACGGGTTAACAGATACGCAGTATTTT
TRBJ1-2,TRBD1,TRBV3-1/TRBV3-2,-,CASSQLGQYGYTF,TGTGCCAGCAGCCAATTGGGACAGTATGGCTACACCTTC
TRBJ1-1,-,TRBV29-1,-,CSVGGVGAFF,TGCAGCGTTGGGGGGGTTGGTGCTTTCTTT
TRBJ2-7,-,TRBV12-3/TRBV12-4,-,CASSPGYEQYF,TGTGCCAGCAGCCCGGGGTACGAGCAGTACTTC
TRBJ1-1,TRBD1,TRBV28,-,CASSLTATGGGTEAFF,TGTGCCAGCAGTTTAACGGCCACAGGGGGGGGTACTGAAGCTTTCTTT
TRBJ1-1,TRBD1,TRBV5-1,few,CASSSKTGDTEAFF,TGCGCCAGCAGCTCAAAAACAGGGGACACTGAAGCTTTCTTT
TRBJ2-7,TRBD2,TRBV19,-,CASSVASGNEQYF,TGTGCCAGTAGTGTGGCTAGCGGGAACGAGCAGTACTTC
TRBJ2-5,-,TRBV27,-,CASSSPPIETQYF,TGTGCCAGCAGTTCCCCCCCCATCGAGACCCAGTACTTC
TRBJ1-1,-,TRBV30,-,CAWSLRGASPEAFF,TGTGCCTGGAGTTTAAGGGGTGCAAGCCCTGAAGCTTTCTTT
TRBJ1-1,-,TRBV2,once,CASSENYRPMNTEAFF,TGTGCCAGCAGTGAAAATTACAGGCCGATGAACACTGAAGCTTTCTTT